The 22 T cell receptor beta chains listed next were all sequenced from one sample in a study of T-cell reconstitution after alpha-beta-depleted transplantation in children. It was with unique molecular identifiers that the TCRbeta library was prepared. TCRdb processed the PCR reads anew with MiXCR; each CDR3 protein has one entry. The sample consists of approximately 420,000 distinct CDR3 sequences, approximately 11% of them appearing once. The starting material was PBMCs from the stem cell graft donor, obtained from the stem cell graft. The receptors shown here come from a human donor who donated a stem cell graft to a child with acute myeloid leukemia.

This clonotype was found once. CDR3 loop: CASSKRGGQPYYEQYV. The CDR3 DNA reads as TGTGCCAGCAGCAAAAGGGGAGGACAGCCCTACTACGAGCAGTACGTC. The chain is built from TRBV21-1 and TRBJ2-7; the D call in the table, TRBD1, was not verified against the DNA. TRBV21-1 constitutes a pseudogene. The length of the CDR3 is 16 residues.

The CDR3 sequence is CASSQPVGAGGPDTQYF. CDR3 sequence (DNA): TGTGCCAGCAGCCAACCCGTGGGGGCGGGAGGTCCGGATACGCAGTATTTT. The V gene is TRBV3-1, the J gene TRBJ2-3; 8 bases map to TRBD2. The germline CDR1 and CDR2 sequences are LGHDT and YNNKEL (reference sequence). Trimming took 2 bases from V and 6 from J; bases not matched to a gene: 13. The CDR3 consists of 17 residues.

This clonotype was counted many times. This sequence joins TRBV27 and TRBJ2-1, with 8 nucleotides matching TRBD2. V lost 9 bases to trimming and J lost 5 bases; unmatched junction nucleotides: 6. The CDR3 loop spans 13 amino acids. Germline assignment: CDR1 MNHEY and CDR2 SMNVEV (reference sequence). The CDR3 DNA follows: TGTGCCAGTTCCTCGGGGGGGAACAATGAGCAGTTCTTC. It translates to CASSSGGNNEQFF.

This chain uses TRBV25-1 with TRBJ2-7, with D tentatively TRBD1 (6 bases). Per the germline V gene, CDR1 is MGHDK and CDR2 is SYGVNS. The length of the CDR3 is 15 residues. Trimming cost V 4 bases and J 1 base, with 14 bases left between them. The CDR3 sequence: CASSVNRELSYEQYV. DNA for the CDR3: TGTGCCAGCAGTGTAAACAGGGAACTATCCTACGAGCAGTACGTC.

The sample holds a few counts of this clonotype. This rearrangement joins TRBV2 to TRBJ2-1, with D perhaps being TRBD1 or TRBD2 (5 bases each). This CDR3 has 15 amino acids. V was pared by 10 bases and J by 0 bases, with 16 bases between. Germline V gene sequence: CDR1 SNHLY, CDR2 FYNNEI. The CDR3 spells CATLAGASSYNEQFF. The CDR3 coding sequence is TGTGCCACCCTAGCCGGGGCAAGCTCCTACAATGAGCAGTTCTTC.

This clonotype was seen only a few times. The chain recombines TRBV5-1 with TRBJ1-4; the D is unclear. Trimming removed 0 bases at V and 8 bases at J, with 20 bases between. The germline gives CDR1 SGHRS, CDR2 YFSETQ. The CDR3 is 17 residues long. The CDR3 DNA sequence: TGCGCCAGCAGCTTGGCCCCCGCAGGCGGGTCGGGGGAAAAACTGTTTTTT. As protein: CASSLAPAGGSGEKLFF. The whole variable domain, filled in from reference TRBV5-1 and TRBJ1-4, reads KAGVTQTPRYLIKTRGQQVTLSCSPISGHRSVSWYQQTPGQGLQFLFEYFSETQRNKGNFPGRFSGRQFSNSRSEMNVSTLELGDSALYLCASSLAPAGGSGEKLFFGSGTQLSVL.

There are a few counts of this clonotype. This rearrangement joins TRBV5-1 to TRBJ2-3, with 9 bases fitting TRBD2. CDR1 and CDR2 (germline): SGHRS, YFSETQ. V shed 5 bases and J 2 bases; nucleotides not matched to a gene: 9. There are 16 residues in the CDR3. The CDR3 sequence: CASRSSSGAITDTQYF. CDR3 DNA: TGCGCCAGCAGGTCATCTAGCGGGGCGATCACAGATACGCAGTATTTT.

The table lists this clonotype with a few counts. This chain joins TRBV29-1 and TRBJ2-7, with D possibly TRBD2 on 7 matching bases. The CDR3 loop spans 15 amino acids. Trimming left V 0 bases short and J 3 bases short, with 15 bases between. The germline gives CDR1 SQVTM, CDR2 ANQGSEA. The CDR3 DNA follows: TGCAGCGTTGAAGAGATGAGGGGGGGAGGCTACGAGCAGTACTTC. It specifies CSVEEMRGGGYEQYF.

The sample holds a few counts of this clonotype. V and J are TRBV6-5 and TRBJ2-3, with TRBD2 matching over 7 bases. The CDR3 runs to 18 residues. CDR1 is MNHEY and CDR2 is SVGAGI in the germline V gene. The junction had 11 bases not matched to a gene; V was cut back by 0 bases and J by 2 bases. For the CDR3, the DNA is TGTGCCAGCAGTTACTCCTCTGGGGCGGGAGCTCTCACAGATACGCAGTATTTT. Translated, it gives CASSYSSGAGALTDTQYF.

The CDR3 region is CASSFRARGGELFF. DNA of the CDR3: TGTGCCAGCAGTTTCAGGGCCCGGGGCGGGGAGCTGTTTTTT. This chain links TRBV12-3 or TRBV12-4 with TRBJ2-2, with D possibly called TRBD1 or TRBD2 (5 bases each). There are 14 residues in the CDR3. V lost 3 bases and J 7 bases, leaving 12 bases between the germline ends.

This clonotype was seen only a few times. CDR3 bases: TGTGCCAGCAGCTCGCACCGGACTAGCGGGGGGACAGATACGCAGTATTTT. Amino acid sequence: CASSSHRTSGGTDTQYF. The chain joins TRBV3-1 to TRBJ2-3; 14 bases fit TRBD2. After removal of 5 bases from V and 3 bases from J, the junction contained 7 bases not matched to a gene. The CDR3 is 17 amino acids. Germline CDR1 and CDR2: LGHDT and YNNKEL (reference sequence).

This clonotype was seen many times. CDR3 in DNA: TGCAGCGTCCCAGGGACTAGCGGGAGGAACACCGGGGAGCTGTTTTTT. This translates into CSVPGTSGRNTGELFF. The chain has TRBV29-1 and TRBJ2-2; 14 bases agree with TRBD2. J was trimmed by 1 base and V by 6 bases; bases with no gene match: 4. This CDR3 region has 16 residues. CDR1 is SQVTM and CDR2 is ANQGSEA in the germline V gene.

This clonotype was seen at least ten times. The DNA for the CDR3 is TGCAGCGCAACTACTAGGATGGGCACAGATACGCAGTATTTT. Translated: CSATTRMGTDTQYF. The rearrangement uses TRBV29-1 and TRBJ2-3; a possible D gene is TRBD2 (5 bases). CDR1 SQVTM and CDR2 ANQGSEA come from the germline V gene. Trimming pared 7 bases from V and 1 base from J, leaving 15 bases between. The CDR3 loop spans 14 amino acids.

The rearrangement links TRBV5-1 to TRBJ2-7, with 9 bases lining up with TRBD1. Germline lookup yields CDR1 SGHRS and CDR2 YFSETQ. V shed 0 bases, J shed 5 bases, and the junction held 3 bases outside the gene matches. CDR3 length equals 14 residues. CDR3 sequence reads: CASSLGQGVDEQYV. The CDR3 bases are TGCGCCAGCAGCTTGGGACAGGGGGTGGACGAGCAGTACGTC.

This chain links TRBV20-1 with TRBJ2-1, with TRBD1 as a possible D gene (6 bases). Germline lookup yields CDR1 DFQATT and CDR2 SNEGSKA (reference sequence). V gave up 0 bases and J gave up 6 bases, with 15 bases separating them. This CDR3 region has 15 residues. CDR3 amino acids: CSARDPRGNRNEQFF. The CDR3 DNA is TGCAGTGCTAGAGACCCAAGGGGGAATCGCAATGAGCAGTTCTTC.

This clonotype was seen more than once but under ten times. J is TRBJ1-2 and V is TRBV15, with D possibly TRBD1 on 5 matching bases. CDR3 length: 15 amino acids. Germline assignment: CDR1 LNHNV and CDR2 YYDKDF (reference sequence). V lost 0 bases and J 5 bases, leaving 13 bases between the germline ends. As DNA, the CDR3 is TGTGCCACCAGCAGAGATCGACAGTTCTCGTATGGCTACACCTTC. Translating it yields CATSRDRQFSYGYTF.

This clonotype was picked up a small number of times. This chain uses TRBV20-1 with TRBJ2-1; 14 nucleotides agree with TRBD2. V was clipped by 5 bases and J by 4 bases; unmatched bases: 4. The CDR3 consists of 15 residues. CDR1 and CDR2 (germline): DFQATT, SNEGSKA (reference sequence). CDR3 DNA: TGCAGTGCTGCCGGACTAGCGGGAGGATACAATGAGCAGTTCTTC. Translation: CSAAGLAGGYNEQFF.

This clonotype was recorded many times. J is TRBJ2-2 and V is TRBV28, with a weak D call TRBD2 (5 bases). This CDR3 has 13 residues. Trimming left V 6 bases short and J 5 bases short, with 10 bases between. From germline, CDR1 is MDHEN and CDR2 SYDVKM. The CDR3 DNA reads TGTGCCAGCAGGCTACCGGGGACCGGGGAGCTGTTTTTT. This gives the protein CASRLPGTGELFF.

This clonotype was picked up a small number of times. CDR3 region: CASSMGTGIRETQYF. The DNA of the CDR3 is TGCGCCAGCAGCATGGGGACAGGCATTCGAGAGACCCAGTACTTC. The chain joins TRBV5-1 to TRBJ2-5; 8 nucleotides line up with TRBD1. The CDR3 is 15 amino acids. The V gene end was trimmed by 4 bases and the J gene end by 4 bases; junction bases not matched to a gene: 9. Germline CDR1 reads SGHRS; CDR2 reads YFSETQ.

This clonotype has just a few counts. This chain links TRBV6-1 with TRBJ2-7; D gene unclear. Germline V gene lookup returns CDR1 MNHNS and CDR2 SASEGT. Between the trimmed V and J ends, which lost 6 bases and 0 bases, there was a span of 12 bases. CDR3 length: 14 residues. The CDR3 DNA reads TGTGCCAGCAGACGCTGGGGTGACTCCTACGAGCAGTACGTC. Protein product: CASRRWGDSYEQYV.

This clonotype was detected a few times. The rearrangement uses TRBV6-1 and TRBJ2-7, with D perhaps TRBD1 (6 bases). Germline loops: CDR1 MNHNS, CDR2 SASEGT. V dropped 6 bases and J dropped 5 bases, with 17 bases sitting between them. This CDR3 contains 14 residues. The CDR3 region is CASSLVDWGHEQYV. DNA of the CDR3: TGTGCCAGCAGCCTTGTGGACTGGGGGCACGAGCAGTACGTC.

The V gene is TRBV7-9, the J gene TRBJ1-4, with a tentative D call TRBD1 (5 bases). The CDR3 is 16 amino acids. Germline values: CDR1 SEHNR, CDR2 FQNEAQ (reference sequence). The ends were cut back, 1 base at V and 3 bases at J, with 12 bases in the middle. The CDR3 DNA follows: TGTGCCAGCAGCTTAGGACGACAGATCCCTAATGAAAAACTGTTTTTT. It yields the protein CASSLGRQIPNEKLFF.